A selection of T cell receptor beta chains follows, all from one sample in a study of blood T cell repertoires in COVID-19. Sequencing used immunoSEQ multiplex PCR; TCRdb keeps in-frame clones, though not all of them. The data contain about 250,000 clones, over 75% of them singletons. Sequencing was done on a sample of PBMCs or T cells enriched from blood (not recorded which). Every receptor here comes from a woman in her forties or fifties with acute COVID-19. Each CDR3 is given with its conserved first and last residue. The D gene is left open where the match is weak. Size tells how often a clone was seen (once, few, many) or the class of an expanded clone, and some rows leave it out.

>.|TRBV6-1|TRBJ1-2|.
CASSEVPGTLPGYTF
TGTGCCAGCAGTGAAGTCCCAGGAACCCTTCCTGGCTACACCTTC
>.|TRBV11-2|TRBJ2-1|.
CASSLSHRAAFEQFF
TGTGCCAGCAGCTTATCCCACAGGGCCGCTTTTGAGCAGTTCTTC
>.|TRBV6-5|TRBJ1-2|few
CASTARQGGGYTF
TGTGCCAGCACCGCGAGGCAGGGAGGAGGCTACACCTTC
>.|TRBV30|TRBJ1-5|.
CAWSVRRGGGQPQHF
TGTGCCTGGAGTGTACGTAGGGGGGGCGGTCAGCCCCAGCATTTT
>.|TRBV12-5|TRBJ1-6|.
CATRREGESSPLHF
TGTGCTACCCGACGAGAGGGGGAGAGTTCACCCCTCCACTTT
>TRBD1|TRBV10-2|TRBJ1-2|once
CASSETQGASGYTF
TGCGCCAGCAGTGAGACGCAGGGGGCGAGTGGCTACACCTTC
>TRBD2|TRBV4-1|TRBJ2-3|.
CASTPTSGGTDTQYF
TGCGCCAGCACCCCGACTAGCGGGGGCACAGATACGCAGTATTTT
>TRBD2|TRBV3-1/TRBV3-2|TRBJ2-1|.
CASSHGGVAGASYNEQFF
TGTGCCAGCAGCCATGGAGGAGTAGCGGGGGCCTCCTACAATGAGCAGTTCTTC
>.|TRBV6-5|TRBJ1-1|.
CASSYADRLIAFF
TGTGCCAGCAGTTACGCCGACAGACTGATCGCTTTCTTT
>.|TRBV19|TRBJ1-2|.
CASSRQRTATTYGYTF
TGTGCCAGTAGTCGCCAGAGGACTGCAACGACCTATGGCTACACCTTC
>.|TRBV10-2|TRBJ1-2|.
CASSVREVSGYTF
TGCGCCAGCAGTGTAAGGGAGGTCTCTGGCTACACCTTC
>.|TRBV7-9|TRBJ2-6|.
CASSLVAGAGANVLTF
TGTGCCAGCAGCTTAGTGGCAGGGGCCGGGGCCAACGTCCTGACTTTC
>.|TRBV10-3|TRBJ2-1|.
CAISARLSSYNEQFF
TGTGCCATCAGTGCCAGGCTAAGCTCCTACAATGAGCAGTTCTTC
>TRBD1|TRBV9|TRBJ1-1|.
CASSVDPGTGVNTEAFF
TGTGCCAGCAGCGTAGACCCCGGGACAGGGGTGAACACTGAAGCTTTCTTT
>.|TRBV5-6|TRBJ2-3|.
CASSSVEEGDTQYF
TGTGCCAGCAGCTCCGTTGAGGAAGGAGATACGCAGTATTTT
>.|TRBV7-9|TRBJ2-3|.
CASSLGLVSDTQYF
TGTGCCAGCAGCCTAGGTCTAGTCTCAGATACGCAGTATTTT
>.|TRBV5-1|TRBJ1-5|.
CASSLGGGDQPQHF
TGCGCCAGCAGCCTTGGGGGAGGGGATCAGCCCCAGCATTTT
>.|TRBV7-2|TRBJ1-2|.
CASSLYPGLLDGYTF
TGTGCCAGCAGCTTATACCCAGGGCTCTTGGATGGCTACACCTTC
>.|TRBV6-5|TRBJ1-1|few
CASSYSRLPSTEAFF
TGTGCCAGCAGTTACTCGCGCCTTCCTAGCACTGAAGCTTTCTTT
>TRBD1|TRBV19|TRBJ1-5|once
CASMVQGGRQPQHF
TGTGCCAGTATGGTCCAGGGGGGCAGACAGCCCCAGCATTTT
>.|TRBV18|TRBJ2-7|once
CASSQQLYEQYF
TGTGCCAGCTCACAGCAACTCTACGAGCAGTACTTC
>TRBD1|TRBV7-9|TRBJ1-1|.
CASSFRTGWDEAFF
TGTGCCAGCAGCTTTCGGACAGGTTGGGATGAAGCTTTCTTT
>.|TRBV27|TRBJ1-2|.
CASSLLVGAEGYTF
TGTGCCAGCAGTTTATTGGTAGGGGCGGAAGGCTACACCTTC
>.|TRBV7-3|TRBJ2-7|.
CASSLTQTYEQYF
TGTGCCAGCAGCTTAACGCAGACCTACGAGCAGTACTTC
>.|TRBV7-2|TRBJ2-7|.
CASSLTSVETYEQYF
TGTGCCAGCAGCTTGACCTCGGTGGAGACCTACGAGCAGTACTTC
>TRBD1|TRBV2|TRBJ2-7|.
CASTTGVLTYEQYF
TGTGCCAGCACGACAGGGGTTTTGACCTACGAGCAGTACTTC
>.|TRBV29-1|TRBJ1-1|.
CSGGKGGSTEAFF
TGCAGCGGTGGAAAGGGAGGGAGCACTGAAGCTTTCTTT
>.|TRBV6-5|TRBJ1-4|.
CASTSRQFNEKLFF
TGTGCCAGCACCTCGAGACAGTTCAATGAAAAACTGTTTTTT
>.|TRBV12-3/TRBV12-4|TRBJ1-1|few
CASSPKNTEAFF
TGTGCCAGCAGCCCAAAGAACACTGAAGCTTTCTTT
>TRBD1|TRBV3-1/TRBV3-2|TRBJ1-6|.
CASSHDRGLSPLHF
TGTGCCAGCAGCCACGACAGGGGGCTTTCACCCCTCCACTTT
>TRBD1|TRBV5-5|TRBJ1-4|once
CASSTGVATNEKLFF
TGTGCCAGCAGCACAGGGGTGGCAACTAATGAAAAACTGTTTTTT
>.|TRBV19|TRBJ1-1|.
CASNLPVGGNTEAFF
TGTGCCAGTAATCTCCCAGTGGGGGGGAACACTGAAGCTTTCTTT
>.|TRBV19|TRBJ1-1|.
CASSIDKLGNTEAFF
TGTGCCAGTAGTATAGATAAACTTGGTAACACTGAAGCTTTCTTT
>.|TRBV27|TRBJ2-5|.
CASSLYRQTQETQYF
TGTGCCAGCAGTTTATACAGGCAGACTCAAGAGACCCAGTACTTC
>.|TRBV5-1|TRBJ1-1|.
CASSLDAGDTEAFF
TGCGCCAGCAGCTTGGATGCGGGGGACACTGAAGCTTTCTTT
>TRBD1|TRBV5-6|TRBJ1-2|.
CASSTGVGGYTF
TGTGCCAGCAGTACAGGGGTAGGAGGCTACACCTTC
>TRBD1|TRBV3-1/TRBV3-2|TRBJ2-2|.
CASSQTTGGYHTGELFF
TGTGCCAGCAGCCAGACAACAGGGGGCTATCACACCGGGGAGCTGTTTTTT
>.|TRBV3-1/TRBV3-2|TRBJ1-2|.
CASSQDRRPLTYGYTF
TGTGCCAGCAGCCAAGACCGCAGGCCCCTGACCTATGGCTACACCTTC
>.|TRBV11-2|TRBJ2-1|.
CASSLPGQSYNEQFF
TGTGCCAGCAGCTTACCGGGACAATCCTACAATGAGCAGTTCTTC
>TRBD1|TRBV7-2|TRBJ1-2|.
CASSLGQGASAVYGYTF
TGTGCCAGCAGCCTTGGACAGGGGGCGTCCGCAGTCTATGGCTACACCTTC
>.|TRBV28|TRBJ2-3|.
CASSQGNTDTQYF
TGTGCCAGCAGCCAGGGAAACACAGATACGCAGTATTTT
>TRBD2|TRBV4-1|TRBJ2-2|.
CASGGRATGELFF
TGCGCCAGCGGCGGGAGGGCAACCGGGGAGCTGTTTTTT
>TRBD1|TRBV7-9|TRBJ1-5|.
CASTQGDQPQHF
TGTGCCAGCACTCAGGGGGATCAGCCCCAGCATTTT
>TRBD1|TRBV5-1|TRBJ1-2|.
CASRDGQGAPGYTF
TGCGCCAGCAGAGATGGACAGGGGGCGCCTGGCTACACCTTC
>TRBD1|TRBV5-4|TRBJ2-7|.
CASSLGAGGRNEQYF
TGTGCCAGCAGCTTGGGGGCAGGGGGCCGGAACGAGCAGTACTTC
>TRBD2|TRBV9|TRBJ2-5|.
CASSGGGRQETQYF
TGTGCCAGCAGCGGCGGGGGTCGCCAAGAGACCCAGTACTTC
>TRBD1|TRBV4-3|TRBJ1-2|.
CASSQNLSPGTVDGYTF
TGCGCCAGCAGCCAAAACCTAAGCCCCGGGACAGTCGATGGCTACACCTTC